The present entry profiles one T cell receptor beta chain with its context. Which antigen it targets is not known. Base qualities are not recorded, but no much larger clone differs from it by a single base. This entry comes from a study of blood T cell repertoires in COVID-19 (dated by TCRdb to the early 2020s). Regarding the study in general: The collaborator samples originated in the United States, Italy and Spain and spanned the acute and convalescent phases of COVID-19. The prospective study material was composed of cDNA or gDNA derived from T cells, B-cell-depleted T cells, or PBMCs. Deeply sampled blood TCRbeta repertoires from subjects exposed to, actively infected with, or recovered from COVID-19 were included in the dataset. The repertoires were made available in a free public database intended to serve as a resource for research on the immune response to SARS-CoV-2. Samples were obtained from the ongoing ImmuneRACE study (first 160 participants) and from 1,254 subjects provided by 6 global collaborators. The sample metadata nearly always contained a de-identified subject ID, COVID-19 status, age in years and sex. Where HLA class I and class II types were available, the types were taken from metadata supplied by the sample provider, not from assay-based typing.

The immunoSEQ Assay, a bias-controlled multiplex PCR, was used to amplify TCRbeta CDR3 regions from genomic DNA. The authors' analysis ran thus. Nucleated cell counts per sample were estimated from amplification of reference gene primers within the assay. Sequence reads were collapsed and filtered to measure the absolute abundance of every unique TCRbeta CDR3 rearrangement. Productive Simpson clonality was computed per sample as the square root of Simpson's diversity index over productive rearrangements. Held by TCRdb, this immuneACCESS table contains in-frame sequences only and omits some clones. Under half of the omission traces to an unresolved V gene where checked; the cause of the rest is unknown. V and J calls and clone size are given by that table; D and trimming were obtained from the DNA. The sample table holds under 350,000 clones, of which 80% to 90% were seen once. Approximately 4.2% of the sample is held by the ten biggest clonotypes.

The collaborating institutions used their own protocols to collect whole blood in K2EDTA tubes. For TCRbeta analysis, collaborator samples were shipped as frozen whole blood, as isolated PBMCs, or as DNA extracted from either sample type. The CDR3 spans 14 residues, from the cysteine through the phenylalanine. Just the 42-base CDR3 DNA is kept, in frame starting at base 1. Germline trimming amounts to 6 bases on V and 14 bases on J, with 11 as the count of junction bases outside the gene matches. Via the germline V gene, CDR1 is SGHRS and CDR2 YFSETQ. On the study overall, not on this receptor specifically: Clinical and demographic metadata were provided uncurated, with the amount varying by source and participant.

Source material: peripheral blood. This TCR was sampled from a middle-aged man with acute or convalescent COVID-19. The chain joins TRBV5-1 to TRBJ2-3; 14 central nucleotides agree with TRBD2. The CDR3 amino acid sequence is: CASTFGLAGGGLYF. The DNA is TGCGCCAGCACCTTCGGACTAGCGGGGGGTGGGCTGTATTTT.